This T cell receptor (beta chain) is from a study of Graves' ophthalmopathy and Graves' hyperthyroidism. Study information: Stable hyperthyroidism meant no progression to ophthalmopathy within 18 months of follow-up. Study results and limitations: Forecasting of ophthalmopathy progression by the model achieved nearly 71% sensitivity and roughly 72% specificity. Sensitivity reached 85% to 90% and specificity about 80% for a 13-signature model separating ophthalmopathy from stable hyperthyroidism. In blood appeared most of the expanded thyroid clonotypes whose frequency exceeded 0.001.

The authors amplified TCR beta CDR3 regions, and they did so from RNA transcripts for repertoire sequencing. First-round RT-PCR relied on HTBI primers, and a second-round multiplex PCR came next. TCRdb fed the multiplex PCR reads into MiXCR, producing one record per CDR3 protein. The sample includes about 550,000 distinct CDR3 sequences, about 40% of them seen just once. Deletions cut 12 bases from V and 6 bases from J, with 14 bases between. Germline CDR1 and CDR2: KGHDR and SFDVKD. This CDR3 spans 12 amino acids. Regarding this clonotype: Its antigen is undetermined.

This receptor was identified in an adult man with Graves' hyperthyroidism. Specimen: peripheral blood or thyroid tissue (not recorded which). The chain uses TRBV24-1 and TRBJ1-5, with D possibly being TRBD1 (5 bases). The CDR3 spells CAGTGVGQPQHF. The CDR3 nucleotides read TGTGCCGGGACTGGGGTAGGTCAGCCCCAGCATTTT.